There are a few counts of the clone carrying this TCR beta chain. Its antigen is currently unknown. The sample is drawn from a study of cytomegalovirus exposure and HLA in healthy donors. The study, taken as a whole, reports: A later analysis linked a missense DCLRE1C variant to TCR beta V- and J-gene trimming.

Trimming left V 6 bases short and J 2 bases short, with 16 bases between. The CDR3 covers 14 residues. From germline, CDR1 is SQVTM and CDR2 ANQGSEA. With 60 Vbeta and 13 Jbeta primers, the PCR was carried out. Authors' processing steps: Some 10 million shared chains were among the roughly 80 million unique TCR beta chains that a later analysis counted. The data were produced by immunoSEQ multiplex PCR, yet TCRdb's version contains in-frame clones alone and is incomplete. V and J calls and clone size are as listed in that table; D and trimming were resolved from the DNA. This table holds 45,000 to 55,000 clones, 50% to 70% found once.

The sequence was collected from a human donor in good health. Sequenced input: PBMCs. The chain has TRBV29-1 and TRBJ2-5, with D possibly being TRBD1 (6 bases). The CDR3 DNA reads TGCAGCGTCAGGGGTCGGGTCTCACAAGAGACCCAGTACTTC. The encoded protein is CSVRGRVSQETQYF.